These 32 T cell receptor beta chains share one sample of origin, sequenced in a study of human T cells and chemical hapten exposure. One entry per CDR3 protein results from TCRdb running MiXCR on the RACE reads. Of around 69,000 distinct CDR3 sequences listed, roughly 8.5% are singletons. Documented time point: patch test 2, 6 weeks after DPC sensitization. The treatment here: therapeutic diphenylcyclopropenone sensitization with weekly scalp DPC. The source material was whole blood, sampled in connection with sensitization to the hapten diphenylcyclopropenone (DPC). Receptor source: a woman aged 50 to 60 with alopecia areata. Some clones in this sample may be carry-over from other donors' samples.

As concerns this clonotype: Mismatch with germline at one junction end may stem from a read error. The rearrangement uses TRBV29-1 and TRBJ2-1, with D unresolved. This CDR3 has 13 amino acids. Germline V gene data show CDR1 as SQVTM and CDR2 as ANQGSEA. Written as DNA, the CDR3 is TGCAGCGCCTTTGTCGCTAGAACCAATGAGCAGTCCTTC. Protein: CSAFVARTNEQSF.

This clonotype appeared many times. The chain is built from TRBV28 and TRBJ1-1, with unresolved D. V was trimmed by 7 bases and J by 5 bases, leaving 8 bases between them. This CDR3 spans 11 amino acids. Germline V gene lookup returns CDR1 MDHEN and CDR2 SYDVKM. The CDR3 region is CASISYTEAFF. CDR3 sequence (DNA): TGTGCCAGCATAAGTTATACTGAAGCTTTCTTT.

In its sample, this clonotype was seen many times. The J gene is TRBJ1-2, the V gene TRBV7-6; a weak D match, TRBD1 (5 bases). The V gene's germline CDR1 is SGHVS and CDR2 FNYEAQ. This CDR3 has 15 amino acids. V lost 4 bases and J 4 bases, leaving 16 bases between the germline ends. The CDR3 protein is CASSSLMGGGYGYTF. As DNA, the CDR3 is TGTGCCAGCAGCTCACTAATGGGGGGAGGCTATGGCTACACCTTC.

DNA for the CDR3: TGCAGTGCTAGTGCTACTAGCGGGGTAGAGACCCAGTACTTC. Translating gives CSASATSGVETQYF. The rearrangement uses TRBV20-1 and TRBJ2-5; 10 nucleotides match TRBD2. The CDR3 extends over 14 amino acids. V lost 3 bases to trimming and J lost 4 bases; unmatched junction nucleotides: 5. Germline CDR1 reads DFQATT; CDR2 reads SNEGSKA (reference sequence).

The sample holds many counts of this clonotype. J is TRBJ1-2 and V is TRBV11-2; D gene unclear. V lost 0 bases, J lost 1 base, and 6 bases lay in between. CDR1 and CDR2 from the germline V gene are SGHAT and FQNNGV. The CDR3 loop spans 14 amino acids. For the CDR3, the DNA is TGTGCCAGCAGCTTAGAGCCGAGTAACTATGGCTACACCTTC. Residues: CASSLEPSNYGYTF.

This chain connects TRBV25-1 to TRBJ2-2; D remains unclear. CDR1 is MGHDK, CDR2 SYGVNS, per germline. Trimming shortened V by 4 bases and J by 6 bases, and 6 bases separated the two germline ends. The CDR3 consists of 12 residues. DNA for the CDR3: TGTGCCAGCAGTGCCAAGCCCGGGGAGCTGTTTTTT. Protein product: CASSAKPGELFF.

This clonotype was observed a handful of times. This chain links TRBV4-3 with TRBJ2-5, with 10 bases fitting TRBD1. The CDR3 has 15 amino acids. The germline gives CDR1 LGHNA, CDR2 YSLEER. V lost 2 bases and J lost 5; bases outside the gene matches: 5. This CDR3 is CASSQTGTGAETQYF. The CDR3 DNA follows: TGCGCCAGCAGCCAAACCGGGACAGGGGCTGAGACCCAGTACTTC.

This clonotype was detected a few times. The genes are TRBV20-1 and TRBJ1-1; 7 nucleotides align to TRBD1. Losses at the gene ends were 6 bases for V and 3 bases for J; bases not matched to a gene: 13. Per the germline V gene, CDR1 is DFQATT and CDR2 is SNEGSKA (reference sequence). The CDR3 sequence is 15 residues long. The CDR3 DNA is TGCAGTGCGATTCCAACTCAGGGGGATTACACTGAAGCTTTCTTT. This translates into CSAIPTQGDYTEAFF.

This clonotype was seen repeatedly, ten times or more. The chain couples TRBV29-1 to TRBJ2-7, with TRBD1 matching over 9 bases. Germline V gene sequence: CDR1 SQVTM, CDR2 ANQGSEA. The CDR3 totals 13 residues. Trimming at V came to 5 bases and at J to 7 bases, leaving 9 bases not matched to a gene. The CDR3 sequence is CSVTGTGPREQYF. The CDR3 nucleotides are TGCAGCGTTACCGGGACAGGGCCCAGGGAGCAGTACTTC.

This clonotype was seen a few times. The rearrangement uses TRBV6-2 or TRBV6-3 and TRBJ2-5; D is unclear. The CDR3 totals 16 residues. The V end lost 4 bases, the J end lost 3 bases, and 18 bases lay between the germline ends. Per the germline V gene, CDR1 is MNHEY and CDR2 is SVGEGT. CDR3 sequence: CASSLPGLQLKETQYF. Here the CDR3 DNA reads TGTGCCAGCAGTTTACCGGGTTTACAGTTGAAAGAGACCCAGTACTTC.

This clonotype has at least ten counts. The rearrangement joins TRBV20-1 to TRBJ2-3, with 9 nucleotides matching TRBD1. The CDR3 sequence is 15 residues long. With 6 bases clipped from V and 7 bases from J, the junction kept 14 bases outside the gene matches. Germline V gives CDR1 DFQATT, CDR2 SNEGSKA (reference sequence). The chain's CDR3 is CSARHAGTGLNTQYF. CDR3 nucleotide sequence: TGCAGTGCACGCCATGCCGGGACAGGGTTAAATACGCAGTATTTT.

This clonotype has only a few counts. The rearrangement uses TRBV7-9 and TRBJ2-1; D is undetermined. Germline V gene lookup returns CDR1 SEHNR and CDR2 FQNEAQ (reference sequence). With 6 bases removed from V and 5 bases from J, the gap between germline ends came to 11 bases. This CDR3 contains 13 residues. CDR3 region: CASSQEINNEQFF. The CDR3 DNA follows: TGTGCCAGCAGTCAGGAGATAAACAATGAGCAGTTCTTC.

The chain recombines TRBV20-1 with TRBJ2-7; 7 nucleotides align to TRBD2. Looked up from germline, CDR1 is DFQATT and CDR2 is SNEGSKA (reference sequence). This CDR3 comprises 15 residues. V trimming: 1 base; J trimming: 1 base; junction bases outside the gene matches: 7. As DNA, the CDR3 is TGCAGTGCTAGAGCGAAGGCCGGGGGGTCCTACGAGCAGTACTTC. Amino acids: CSARAKAGGSYEQYF.

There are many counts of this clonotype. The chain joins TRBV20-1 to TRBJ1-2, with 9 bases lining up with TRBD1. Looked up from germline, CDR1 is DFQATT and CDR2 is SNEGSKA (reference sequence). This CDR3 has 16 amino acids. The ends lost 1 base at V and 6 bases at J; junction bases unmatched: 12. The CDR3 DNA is TGCAGTGCTAGAGTCACGGGGACAGGGAAGGTCAATGGCTACACCTTC. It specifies CSARVTGTGKVNGYTF.

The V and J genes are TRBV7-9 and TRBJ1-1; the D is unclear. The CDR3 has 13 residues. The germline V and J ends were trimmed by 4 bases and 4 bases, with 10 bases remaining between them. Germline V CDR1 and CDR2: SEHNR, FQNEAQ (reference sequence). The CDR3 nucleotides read TGTGCCAGCAGCTCTGGGTCGGGCACTGAAGCTTTCTTT. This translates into CASSSGSGTEAFF. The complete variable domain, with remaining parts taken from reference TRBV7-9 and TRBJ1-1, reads DTGVSQNPRHKITKRGQNVTFRCDPISEHNRLYWYRQTLGQGPEFLTYFQNEAQLEKSRLLSDRFSAERPKGSFSTLEIQRTEQGDSAMYLCASSSGSGTEAFFGQGTRLTVV.

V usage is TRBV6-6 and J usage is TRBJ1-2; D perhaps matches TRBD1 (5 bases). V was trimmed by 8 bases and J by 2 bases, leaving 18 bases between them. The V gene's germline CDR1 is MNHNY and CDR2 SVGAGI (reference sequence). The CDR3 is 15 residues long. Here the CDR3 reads CASGQRQNPNYGYTF. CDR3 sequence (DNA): TGTGCCAGCGGGCAGAGACAGAATCCGAACTATGGCTACACCTTC.

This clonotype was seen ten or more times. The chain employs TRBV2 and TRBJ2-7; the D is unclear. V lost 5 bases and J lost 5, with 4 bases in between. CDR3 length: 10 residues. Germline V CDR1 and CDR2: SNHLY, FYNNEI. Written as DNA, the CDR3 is TGTGCCAGCAGTCCCAACGAGCAGTACTTC. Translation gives CASSPNEQYF.

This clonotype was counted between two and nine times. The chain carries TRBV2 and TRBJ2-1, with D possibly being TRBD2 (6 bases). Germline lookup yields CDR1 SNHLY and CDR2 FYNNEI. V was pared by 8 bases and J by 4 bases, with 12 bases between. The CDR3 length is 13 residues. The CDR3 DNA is TGTGCCAGCGGGGACTGGGATTACAATGAGCAGTTCTTC. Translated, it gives CASGDWDYNEQFF.

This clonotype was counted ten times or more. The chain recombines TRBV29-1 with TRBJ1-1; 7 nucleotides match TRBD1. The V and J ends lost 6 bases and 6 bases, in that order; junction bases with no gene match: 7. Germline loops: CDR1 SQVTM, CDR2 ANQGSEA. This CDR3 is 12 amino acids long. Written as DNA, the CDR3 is TGCAGCGTCGCCCAGGGGGGGGCTGAAGCTTTCTTT. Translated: CSVAQGGAEAFF.

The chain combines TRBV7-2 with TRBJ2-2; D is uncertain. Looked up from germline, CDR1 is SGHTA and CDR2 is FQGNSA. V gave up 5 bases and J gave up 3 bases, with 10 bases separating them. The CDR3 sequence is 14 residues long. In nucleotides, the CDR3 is TGTGCCAGCAGCCTCAGGCCAGACACCGGGGAGCTGTTTTTT. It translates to CASSLRPDTGELFF.

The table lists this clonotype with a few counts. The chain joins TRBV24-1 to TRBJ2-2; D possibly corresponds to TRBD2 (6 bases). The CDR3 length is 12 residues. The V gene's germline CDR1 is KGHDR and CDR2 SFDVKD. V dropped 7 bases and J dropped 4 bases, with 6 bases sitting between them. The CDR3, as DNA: TGTGCCACCAGCGGGGGCACCGGGGAGCTGTTTTTT. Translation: CATSGGTGELFF.

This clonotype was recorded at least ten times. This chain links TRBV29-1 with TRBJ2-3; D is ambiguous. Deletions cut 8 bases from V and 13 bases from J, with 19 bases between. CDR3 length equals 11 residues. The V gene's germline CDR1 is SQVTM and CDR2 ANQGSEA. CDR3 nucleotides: TGCAGCCTTTCGGTAGGCCAGCAAGAGTATTTT. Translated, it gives CSLSVGQQEYF.

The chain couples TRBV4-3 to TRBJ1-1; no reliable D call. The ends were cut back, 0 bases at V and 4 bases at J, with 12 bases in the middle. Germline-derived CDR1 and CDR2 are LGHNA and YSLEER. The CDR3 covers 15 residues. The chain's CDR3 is CASSQEVRLITEAFF. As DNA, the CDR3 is TGCGCCAGCAGCCAAGAAGTCAGACTGATCACTGAAGCTTTCTTT.

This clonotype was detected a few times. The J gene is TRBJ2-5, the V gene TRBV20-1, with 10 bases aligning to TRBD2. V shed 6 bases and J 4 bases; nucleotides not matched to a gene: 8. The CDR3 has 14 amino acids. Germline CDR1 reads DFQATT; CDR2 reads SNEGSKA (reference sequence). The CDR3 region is CSANLAGVGETQYF. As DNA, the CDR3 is TGCAGTGCAAACCTAGCGGGAGTAGGAGAGACCCAGTACTTC.

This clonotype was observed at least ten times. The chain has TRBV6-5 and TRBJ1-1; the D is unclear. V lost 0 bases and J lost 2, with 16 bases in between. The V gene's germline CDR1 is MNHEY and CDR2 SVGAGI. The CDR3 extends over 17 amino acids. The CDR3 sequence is CASSYSKPTGLNTEAFF. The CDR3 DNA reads TGTGCCAGCAGTTACTCCAAGCCTACGGGGTTAAACACTGAAGCTTTCTTT.

This CDR3 reads CASSQEQISTDTQYF. The CDR3 DNA sequence: TGTGCCAGCAGCCAAGAGCAGATTAGCACAGATACGCAGTATTTT. The V call is TRBV3-1, the J call TRBJ2-3; D gene unclear. CDR1 LGHDT and CDR2 YNNKEL come from the germline V gene (reference sequence). The CDR3 runs to 15 residues. Trimming stripped 0 bases from V and 0 bases from J, with 7 bases between.

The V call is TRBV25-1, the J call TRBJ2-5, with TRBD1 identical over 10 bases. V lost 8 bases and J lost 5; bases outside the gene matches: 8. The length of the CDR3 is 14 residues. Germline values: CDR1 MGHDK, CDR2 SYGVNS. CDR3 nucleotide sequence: TGTGCCAGCGCCGACAGGGGGCGAGGGGAGACCCAGTACTTC. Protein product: CASADRGRGETQYF.

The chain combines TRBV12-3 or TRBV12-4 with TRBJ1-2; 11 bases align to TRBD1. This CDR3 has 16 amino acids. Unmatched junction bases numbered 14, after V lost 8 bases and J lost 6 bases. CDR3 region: CASQPPRTGGNNGYTF. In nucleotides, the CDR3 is TGTGCCAGCCAGCCGCCCCGGACAGGGGGCAATAATGGCTACACCTTC.

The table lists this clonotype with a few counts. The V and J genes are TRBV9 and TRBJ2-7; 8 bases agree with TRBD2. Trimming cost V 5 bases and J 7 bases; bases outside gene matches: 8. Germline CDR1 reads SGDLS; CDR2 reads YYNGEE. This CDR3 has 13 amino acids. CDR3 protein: CASSLGGAKEQYF. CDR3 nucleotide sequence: TGTGCCAGCAGTCTCGGGGGGGCAAAAGAGCAGTACTTC.

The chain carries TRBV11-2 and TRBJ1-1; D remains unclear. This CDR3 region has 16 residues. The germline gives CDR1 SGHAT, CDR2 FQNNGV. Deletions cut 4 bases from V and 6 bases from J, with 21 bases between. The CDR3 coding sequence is TGTGCCAGCAGCTCACTTTCTAGGCGGGGAATCGCTGAAGCTTTCTTT. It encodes CASSSLSRRGIAEAFF.

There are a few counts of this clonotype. CDR3 DNA sequence: TGTGCCAGCAGCCCGGACAGCCATTCAACTAATGAAAAACTGTTTTTT. Translation: CASSPDSHSTNEKLFF. V gene TRBV7-3 combines with J gene TRBJ1-4; tentatively, D is TRBD1 (6 bases). Between the trimmed V and J ends, which lost 5 bases and 0 bases, there was a span of 13 bases. From germline, CDR1 is SGHTA and CDR2 FQGTGA. The CDR3 is 16 residues long.

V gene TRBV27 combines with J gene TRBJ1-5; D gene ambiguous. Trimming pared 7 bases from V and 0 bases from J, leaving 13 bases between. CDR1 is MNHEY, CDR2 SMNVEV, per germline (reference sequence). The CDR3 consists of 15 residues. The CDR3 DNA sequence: TGTGCCAGCATGCGGGGATTCAATAGCAATCAGCCCCAGCATTTT. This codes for CASMRGFNSNQPQHF.